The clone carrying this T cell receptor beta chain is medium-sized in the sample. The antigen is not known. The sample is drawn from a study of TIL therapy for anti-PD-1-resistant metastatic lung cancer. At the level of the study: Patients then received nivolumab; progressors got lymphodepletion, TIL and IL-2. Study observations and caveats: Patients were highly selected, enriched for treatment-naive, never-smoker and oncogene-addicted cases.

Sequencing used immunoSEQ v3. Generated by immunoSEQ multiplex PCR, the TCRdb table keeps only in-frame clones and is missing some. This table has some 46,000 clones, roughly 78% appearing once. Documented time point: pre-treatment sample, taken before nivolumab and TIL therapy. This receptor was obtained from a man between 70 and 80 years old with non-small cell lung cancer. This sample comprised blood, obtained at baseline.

The CDR3 coding sequence is TGTGCCTGGAGTCCTAGAGGGACGCCAACTCGAGGGTATAGCAATCAGCCCCAGCATTTT. It is translated as CAWSPRGTPTRGYSNQPQHF. This rearrangement joins TRBV30 to TRBJ1-5, with D possibly TRBD1 on 5 matching bases. The V gene lost 2 bases and the J gene lost 0 bases, with 26 bases spanning the gap. Germline CDR1 reads GTSNPN; CDR2 reads SVGIG (reference sequence). CDR3 length: 20 amino acids.